The clone carrying this TCR beta chain has a count of ten or more. Antigen unknown. The sample is drawn from a study of breast tumors, draining lymph nodes, adjacent tissues. Points from the study as a whole: The data were judged consistent with most tumor T cells coming from lymph node and expanding in tumor. The lymph node origin of tumor T cells was framed as consistent with a hypothesis, not demonstrated. Tumor TCR diversity was below lymph nodes but above nontumor tissue.

TCRdb processed the multiplex PCR reads anew with MiXCR; each CDR3 protein has one entry. The sample carries over 60,000 distinct CDR3 sequences, 43% recorded once. V was pared by 0 bases and J by 0 bases, with 8 bases between. There are 15 residues in the CDR3. The germline V gene has CDR1 SGHTA and CDR2 FQGNSA. Specimen: breast tumor tissue. The clonotype originates from a female donor with breast cancer. Some clones in this sample may be carry-over from other donors' samples. The chain joins TRBV7-2 to TRBJ2-5; D uncertain. CDR3 nucleotide sequence: TGTGCCAGCAGCTTAGCTGCCCGCTACCAAGAGACCCAGTACTTC. It translates to CASSLAARYQETQYF. The complete variable domain, with remaining parts taken from reference TRBV7-2 and TRBJ2-5, reads GAGVSQSPSNKVTEKGKDVELRCDPISGHTALYWYRQSLGQGLEFLIYFQGNSAPDKSGLPSDRFSAERTGGSVSTLTIQRTQQEDSAVYLCASSLAARYQETQYFGPGTRLLVL.